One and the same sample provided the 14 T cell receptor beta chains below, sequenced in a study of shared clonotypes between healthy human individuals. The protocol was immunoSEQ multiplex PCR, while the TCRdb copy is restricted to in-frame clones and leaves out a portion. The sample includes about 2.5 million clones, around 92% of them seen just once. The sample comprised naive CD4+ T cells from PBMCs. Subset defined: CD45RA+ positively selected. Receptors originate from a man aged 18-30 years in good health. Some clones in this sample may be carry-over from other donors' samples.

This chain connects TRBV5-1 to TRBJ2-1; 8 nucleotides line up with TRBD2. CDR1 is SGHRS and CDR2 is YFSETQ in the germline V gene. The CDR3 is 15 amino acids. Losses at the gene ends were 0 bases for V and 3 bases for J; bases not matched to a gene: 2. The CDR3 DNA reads TGCGCCAGCAGCTTGGTACTAGCGGTCTACAATGAGCAGTTCTTC. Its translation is CASSLVLAVYNEQFF.

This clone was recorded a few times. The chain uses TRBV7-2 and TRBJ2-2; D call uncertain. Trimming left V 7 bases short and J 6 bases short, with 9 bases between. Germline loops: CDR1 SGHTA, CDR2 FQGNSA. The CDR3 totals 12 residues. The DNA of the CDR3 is TGTGCCAGCACCACGGACCCCGGGGAGCTGTTTTTT. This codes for CASTTDPGELFF.

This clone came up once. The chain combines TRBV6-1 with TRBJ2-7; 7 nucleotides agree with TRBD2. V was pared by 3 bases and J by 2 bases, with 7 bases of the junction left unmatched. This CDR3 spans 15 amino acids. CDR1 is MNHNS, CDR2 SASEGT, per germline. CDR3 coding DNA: TGTGCCAGCAGTGATTCGCTGCGGGGGACCTACGAGCAGTACTTC. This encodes CASSDSLRGTYEQYF.

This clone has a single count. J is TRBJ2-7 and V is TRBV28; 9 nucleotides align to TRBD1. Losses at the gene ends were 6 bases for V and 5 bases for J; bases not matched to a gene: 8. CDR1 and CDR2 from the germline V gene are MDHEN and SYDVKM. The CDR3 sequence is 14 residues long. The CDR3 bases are TGTGCCAGCAGCCGTCCCGGGACAGGGCACGAGCAGTACTTC. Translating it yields CASSRPGTGHEQYF.

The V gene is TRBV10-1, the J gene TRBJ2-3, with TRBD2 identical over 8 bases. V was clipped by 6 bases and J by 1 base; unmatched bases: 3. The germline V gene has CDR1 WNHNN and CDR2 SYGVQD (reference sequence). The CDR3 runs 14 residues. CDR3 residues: CASSRAGGTDTQYF. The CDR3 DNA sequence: TGCGCCAGCAGCCGAGCGGGGGGCACAGATACGCAGTATTTT.

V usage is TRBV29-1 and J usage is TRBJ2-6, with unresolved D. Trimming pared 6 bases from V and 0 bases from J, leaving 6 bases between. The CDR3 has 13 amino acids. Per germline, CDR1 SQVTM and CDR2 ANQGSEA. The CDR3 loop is CSVSPSGANVLTF. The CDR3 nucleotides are TGCAGCGTCTCCCCCTCTGGGGCCAACGTCCTGACTTTC.

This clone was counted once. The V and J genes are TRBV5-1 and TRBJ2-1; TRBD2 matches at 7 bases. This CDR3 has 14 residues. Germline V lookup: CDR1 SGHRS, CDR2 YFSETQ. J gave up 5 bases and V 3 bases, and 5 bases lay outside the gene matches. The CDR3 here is CASSWLADDNEQFF. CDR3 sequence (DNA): TGCGCCAGCAGCTGGCTAGCGGATGACAATGAGCAGTTCTTC. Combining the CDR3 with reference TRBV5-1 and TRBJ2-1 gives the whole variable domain KAGVTQTPRYLIKTRGQQVTLSCSPISGHRSVSWYQQTPGQGLQFLFEYFSETQRNKGNFPGRFSGRQFSNSRSEMNVSTLELGDSALYLCASSWLADDNEQFFGPGTRLTVL.

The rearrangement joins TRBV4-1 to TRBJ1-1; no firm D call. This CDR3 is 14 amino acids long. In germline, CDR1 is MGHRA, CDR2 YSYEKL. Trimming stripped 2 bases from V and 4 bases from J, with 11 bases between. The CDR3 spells CASSQLGFGTEAFF. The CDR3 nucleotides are TGCGCCAGCAGCCAATTGGGGTTTGGCACTGAAGCTTTCTTT.

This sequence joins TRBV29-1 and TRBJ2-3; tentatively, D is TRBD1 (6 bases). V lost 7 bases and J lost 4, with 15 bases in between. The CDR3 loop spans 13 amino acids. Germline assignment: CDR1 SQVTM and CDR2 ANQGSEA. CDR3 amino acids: CSGAGQIADTQYF. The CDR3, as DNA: TGCAGCGGTGCCGGACAGATAGCAGATACGCAGTATTTT.

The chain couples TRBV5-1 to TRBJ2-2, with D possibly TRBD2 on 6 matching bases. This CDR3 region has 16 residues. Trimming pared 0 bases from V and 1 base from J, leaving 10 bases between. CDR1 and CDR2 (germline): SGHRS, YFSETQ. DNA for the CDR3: TGCGCCAGCAGCTTGGGCGGGGCTTGGAACACCGGGGAGCTGTTTTTT. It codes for CASSLGGAWNTGELFF.

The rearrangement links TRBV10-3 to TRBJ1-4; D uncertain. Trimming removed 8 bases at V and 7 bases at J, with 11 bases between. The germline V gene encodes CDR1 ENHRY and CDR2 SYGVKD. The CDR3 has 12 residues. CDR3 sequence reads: CAIGVGGEKLFF. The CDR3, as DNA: TGTGCCATCGGAGTGGGCGGTGAAAAACTGTTTTTT.

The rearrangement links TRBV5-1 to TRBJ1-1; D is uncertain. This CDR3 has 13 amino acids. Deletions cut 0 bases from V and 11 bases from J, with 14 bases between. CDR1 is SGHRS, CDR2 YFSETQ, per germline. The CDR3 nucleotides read TGCGCCAGCAGCTTGGAACCGGCCCGCGGGGCTTTCTTT. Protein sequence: CASSLEPARGAFF.

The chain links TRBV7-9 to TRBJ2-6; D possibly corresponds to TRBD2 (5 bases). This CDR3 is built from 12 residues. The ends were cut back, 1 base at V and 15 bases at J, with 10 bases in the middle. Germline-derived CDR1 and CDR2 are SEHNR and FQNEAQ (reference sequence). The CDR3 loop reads CASSLGELPLTF. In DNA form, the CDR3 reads TGTGCCAGCAGCTTAGGGGAGTTACCCCTGACTTTC. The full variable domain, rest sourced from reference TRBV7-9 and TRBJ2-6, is DTGVSQNPRHKITKRGQNVTFRCDPISEHNRLYWYRQTLGQGPEFLTYFQNEAQLEKSRLLSDRFSAERPKGSFSTLEIQRTEQGDSAMYLCASSLGELPLTFGAGSRLTVL.

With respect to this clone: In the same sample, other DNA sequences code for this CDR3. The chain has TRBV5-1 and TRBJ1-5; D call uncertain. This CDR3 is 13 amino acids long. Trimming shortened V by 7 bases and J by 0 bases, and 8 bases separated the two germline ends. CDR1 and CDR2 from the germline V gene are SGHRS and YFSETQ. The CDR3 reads CASRPDSNQPQHF. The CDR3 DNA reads TGCGCCAGCCGGCCCGATAGCAATCAGCCCCAGCATTTT.